This TCR beta chain came from a study of beta chain features in type 1 diabetes. Study-wide results and caveats: People with Type 1 diabetes carried modestly yet significantly shorter TCRB CDR3s in all four CD4+ subsets.

Investigators reverse transcribed all isolated RNA, so they sequenced expressed TCRB transcripts. Produced via immunoSEQ multiplex PCR; TCRdb's table is partial and in-frame only. Of roughly 150,000 clones in the sample, around 8% were seen once. This CDR3 is built from 15 residues. With V trimmed by 3 bases and J by 4 bases, 4 bases remained unmatched. The germline V gene encodes CDR1 SGDLS and CDR2 YYNGEE. On this clone itself: Its antigen is currently unknown.

The receptor was derived from a woman between 40 and 55 years old with type 1 diabetes. The sequencing sample was made of central memory CD4+ T cells from blood. J is TRBJ2-3 and V is TRBV9, with 11 bases identical to TRBD1. This chain's CDR3 is CASSEGQGAPDTQYF. CDR3 in DNA: TGTGCCAGCAGCGAAGGACAGGGGGCCCCAGATACGCAGTATTTT.